This T cell receptor (beta chain) was identified in a study of shared clonotypes between healthy human individuals. TCRdb's table, derived via immunoSEQ multiplex PCR, lists solely in-frame clones and lacks some. In the table there are about 2.3 million clones, 90% to 95% of which are singletons. Notes on the study in general: Clonotype sharing among the donors was expected to vary with sequencing depth. Larger estimated richness was generally recorded for naive subsets relative to memory subsets.

The CDR3 length is 16 residues. Trimming removed 4 bases at V and 4 bases at J, with 20 bases between. The germline gives CDR1 SGHRS, CDR2 YFSETQ. Of note for this clone: Its antigen is currently unknown.

The clonotype comes from a man between 18 and 35 years old in good health. Some clones in this sample may be carry-over from other donors' samples. The gene calls are TRBV5-1 and TRBJ1-2; D not certain. The material sequenced was naive CD4+ T cells from PBMCs. This sample's subset: CD45RA+ positively selected. The CDR3 sequence: CASSPTYTRGGYGYTF. CDR3 sequence (DNA): TGCGCCAGCAGCCCTACCTATACCCGGGGAGGCTATGGCTACACCTTC.